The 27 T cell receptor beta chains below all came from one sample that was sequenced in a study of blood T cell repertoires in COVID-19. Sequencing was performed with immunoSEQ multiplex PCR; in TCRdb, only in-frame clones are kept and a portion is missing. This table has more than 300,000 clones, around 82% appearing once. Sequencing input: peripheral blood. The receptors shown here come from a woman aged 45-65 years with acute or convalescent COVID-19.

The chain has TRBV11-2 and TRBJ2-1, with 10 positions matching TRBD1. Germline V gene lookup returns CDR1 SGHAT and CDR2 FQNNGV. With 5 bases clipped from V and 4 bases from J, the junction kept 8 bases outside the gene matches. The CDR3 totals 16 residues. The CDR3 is CASSLDRDRGYNEQFF. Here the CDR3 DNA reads TGTGCCAGCAGCCTTGACCGGGACAGGGGATACAATGAGCAGTTCTTC. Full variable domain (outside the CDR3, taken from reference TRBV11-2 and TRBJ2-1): EAGVAQSPRYKIIEKRQSVAFWCNPISGHATLYWYQQILGQGPKLLIQFQNNGVVDDSQLPKDRFSAERLKGVDSTLKIQPAKLEDSAVYLCASSLDRDRGYNEQFFGPGTRLTVL.

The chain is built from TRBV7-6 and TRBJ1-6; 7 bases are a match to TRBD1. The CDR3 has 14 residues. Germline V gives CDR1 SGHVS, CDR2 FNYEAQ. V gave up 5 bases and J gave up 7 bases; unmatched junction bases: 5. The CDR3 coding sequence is TGTGCCAGCAGCCGCGGGACAGAAAATTCACCCCTCCACTTT. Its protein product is CASSRGTENSPLHF.

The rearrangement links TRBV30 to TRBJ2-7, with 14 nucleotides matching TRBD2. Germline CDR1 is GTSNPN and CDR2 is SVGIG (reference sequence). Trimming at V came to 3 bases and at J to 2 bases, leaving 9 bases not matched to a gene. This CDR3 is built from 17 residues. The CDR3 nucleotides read TGTGCCTGGAGGCTGACTAGCGGGAGGGCTACGCCCTACGAGCAGTACTTC. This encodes CAWRLTSGRATPYEQYF. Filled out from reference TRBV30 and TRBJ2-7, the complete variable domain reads SQTIHQWPATLVQPVGSPLSLECTVEGTSNPNLYWYRQAAGRGLQLLFYSVGIGQISSEVPQNLSASRPQDRQFILSSKKLLLSDSGFYLCAWRLTSGRATPYEQYFGPGTRLTVT.

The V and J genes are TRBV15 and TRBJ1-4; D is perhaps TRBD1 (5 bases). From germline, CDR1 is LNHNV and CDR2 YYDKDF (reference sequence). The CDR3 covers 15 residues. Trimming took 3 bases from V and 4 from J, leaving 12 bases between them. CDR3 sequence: CATSRQQVLNEKLFF. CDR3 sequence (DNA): TGTGCCACCAGCAGGCAACAGGTCCTTAATGAAAAACTGTTTTTT.

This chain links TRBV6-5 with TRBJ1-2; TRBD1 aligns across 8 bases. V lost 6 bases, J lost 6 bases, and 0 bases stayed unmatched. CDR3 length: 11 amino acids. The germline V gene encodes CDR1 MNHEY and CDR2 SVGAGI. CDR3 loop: CASRQGDGYTF. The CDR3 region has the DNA TGTGCCAGCAGACAGGGGGATGGCTACACCTTC.

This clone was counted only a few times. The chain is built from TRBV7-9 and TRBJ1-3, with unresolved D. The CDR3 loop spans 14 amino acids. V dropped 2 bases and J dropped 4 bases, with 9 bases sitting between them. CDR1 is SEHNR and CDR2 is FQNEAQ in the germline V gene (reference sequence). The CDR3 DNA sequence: TGTGCCAGCAGCTTAACGGCAGCGGGAAACACCATATATTTT. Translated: CASSLTAAGNTIYF.

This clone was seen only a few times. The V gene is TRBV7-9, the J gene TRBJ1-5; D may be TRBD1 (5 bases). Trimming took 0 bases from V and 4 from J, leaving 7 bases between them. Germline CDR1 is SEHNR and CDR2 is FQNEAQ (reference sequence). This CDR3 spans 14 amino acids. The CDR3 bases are TGTGCCAGCAGCTTAGCGACAGCGAATCAGCCCCAGCATTTT. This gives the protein CASSLATANQPQHF. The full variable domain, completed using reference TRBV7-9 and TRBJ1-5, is DTGVSQNPRHKITKRGQNVTFRCDPISEHNRLYWYRQTLGQGPEFLTYFQNEAQLEKSRLLSDRFSAERPKGSFSTLEIQRTEQGDSAMYLCASSLATANQPQHFGDGTRLSIL.

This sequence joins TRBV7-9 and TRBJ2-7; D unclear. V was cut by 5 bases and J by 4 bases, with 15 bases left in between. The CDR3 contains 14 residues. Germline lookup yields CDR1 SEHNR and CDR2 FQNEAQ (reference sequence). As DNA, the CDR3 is TGTGCCAGCAGCGACTCTCTAGATCGGTACGAGCAGTACTTC. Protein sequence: CASSDSLDRYEQYF.

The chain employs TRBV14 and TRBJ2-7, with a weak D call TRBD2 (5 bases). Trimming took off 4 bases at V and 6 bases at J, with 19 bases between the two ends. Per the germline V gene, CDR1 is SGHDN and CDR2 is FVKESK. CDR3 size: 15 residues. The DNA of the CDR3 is TGTGCCAGCAGCCTTGATACTAGGATGAAATTCGAGCAGTACTTC. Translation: CASSLDTRMKFEQYF.

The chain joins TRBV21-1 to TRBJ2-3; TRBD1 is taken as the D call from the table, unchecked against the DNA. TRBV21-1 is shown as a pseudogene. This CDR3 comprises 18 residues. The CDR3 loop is CASSHDRDRRYNTDTQYF. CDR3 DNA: TGTGCCAGCAGCCACGACCGGGACAGAAGATACAACACAGATACGCAGTATTTT.

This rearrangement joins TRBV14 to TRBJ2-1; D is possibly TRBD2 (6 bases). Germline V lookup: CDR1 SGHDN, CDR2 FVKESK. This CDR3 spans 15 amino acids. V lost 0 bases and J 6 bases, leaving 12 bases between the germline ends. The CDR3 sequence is CASSQDRTMVNEQFF. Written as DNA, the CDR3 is TGTGCCAGCAGCCAAGACAGGACTATGGTCAATGAGCAGTTCTTC.

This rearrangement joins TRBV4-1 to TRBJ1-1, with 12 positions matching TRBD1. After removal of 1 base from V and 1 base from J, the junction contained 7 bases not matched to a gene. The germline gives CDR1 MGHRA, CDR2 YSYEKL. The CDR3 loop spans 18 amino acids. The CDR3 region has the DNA TGCGCCAGCAGCCAAGCCGGGACAGGGGGCGCGAGGAACACTGAAGCTTTCTTT. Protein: CASSQAGTGGARNTEAFF.

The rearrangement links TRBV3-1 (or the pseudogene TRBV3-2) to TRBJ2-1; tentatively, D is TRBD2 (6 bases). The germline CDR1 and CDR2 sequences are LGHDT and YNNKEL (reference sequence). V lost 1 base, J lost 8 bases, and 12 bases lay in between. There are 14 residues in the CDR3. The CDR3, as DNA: TGTGCCAGCAGCCAAGCGGGAGAGTTCTATGAGCAGTTCTTC. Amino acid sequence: CASSQAGEFYEQFF.

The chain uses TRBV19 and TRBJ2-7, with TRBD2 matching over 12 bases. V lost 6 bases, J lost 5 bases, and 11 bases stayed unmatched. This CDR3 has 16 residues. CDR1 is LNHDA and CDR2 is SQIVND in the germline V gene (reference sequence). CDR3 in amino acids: CASSPRLAGVGDEQYF. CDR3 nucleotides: TGTGCCAGTAGCCCTCGACTAGCGGGAGTAGGCGACGAGCAGTACTTC.

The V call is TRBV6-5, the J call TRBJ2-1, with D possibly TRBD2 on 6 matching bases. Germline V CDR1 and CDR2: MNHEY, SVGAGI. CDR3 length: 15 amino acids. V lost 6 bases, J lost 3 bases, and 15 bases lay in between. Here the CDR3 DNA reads TGTGCCAGCAGCGCCCCGGGACTCCGCTACAATGAGCAGTTCTTC. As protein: CASSAPGLRYNEQFF.

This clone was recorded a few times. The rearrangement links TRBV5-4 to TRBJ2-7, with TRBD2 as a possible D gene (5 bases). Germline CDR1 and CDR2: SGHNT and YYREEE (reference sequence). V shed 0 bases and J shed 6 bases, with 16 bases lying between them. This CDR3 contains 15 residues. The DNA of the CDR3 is TGTGCCAGCAGCTTGGGAGGACGGGATTTCTCCGAGCAGTACGTC. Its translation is CASSLGGRDFSEQYV.

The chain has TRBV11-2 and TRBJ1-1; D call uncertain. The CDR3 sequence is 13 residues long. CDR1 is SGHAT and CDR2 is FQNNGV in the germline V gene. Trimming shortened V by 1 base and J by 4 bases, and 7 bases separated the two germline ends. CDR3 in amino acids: CASSLGHLTEAFF. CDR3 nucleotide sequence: TGTGCCAGCAGCTTAGGGCACCTCACTGAAGCTTTCTTT.

CDR3 region: CASSSRDRANTEAFF. The CDR3 region has the DNA TGTGCCAGCAGTTCTAGGGACAGGGCGAACACTGAAGCTTTCTTT. This chain joins TRBV6-6 and TRBJ1-1, with 9 bases aligning to TRBD1. V shed 4 bases, J shed 1 base, and the junction held 4 bases outside the gene matches. The CDR3 consists of 15 residues. CDR1 MNHNY and CDR2 SVGAGI come from the germline V gene (reference sequence).

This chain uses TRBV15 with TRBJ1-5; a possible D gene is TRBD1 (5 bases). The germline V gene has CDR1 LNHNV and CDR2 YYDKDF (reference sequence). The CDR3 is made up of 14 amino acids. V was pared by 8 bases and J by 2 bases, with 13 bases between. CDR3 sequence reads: CATGAELGNQPQHF. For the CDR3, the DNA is TGTGCCACCGGGGCGGAGCTAGGCAATCAGCCCCAGCATTTT. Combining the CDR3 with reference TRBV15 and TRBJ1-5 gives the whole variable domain DAMVIQNPRYQVTQFGKPVTLSCSQTLNHNVMYWYQQKSSQAPKLLFHYYDKDFNNEADTPDNFQSRRPNTSFCFLDIRSPGLGDTAMYLCATGAELGNQPQHFGDGTRLSIL.

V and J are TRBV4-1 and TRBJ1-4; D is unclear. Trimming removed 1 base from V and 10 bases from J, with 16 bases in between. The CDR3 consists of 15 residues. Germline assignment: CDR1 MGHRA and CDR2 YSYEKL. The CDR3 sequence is CASSQVGVPERKLFF. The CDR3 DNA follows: TGCGCCAGCAGCCAAGTCGGGGTTCCAGAGCGAAAACTGTTTTTT.

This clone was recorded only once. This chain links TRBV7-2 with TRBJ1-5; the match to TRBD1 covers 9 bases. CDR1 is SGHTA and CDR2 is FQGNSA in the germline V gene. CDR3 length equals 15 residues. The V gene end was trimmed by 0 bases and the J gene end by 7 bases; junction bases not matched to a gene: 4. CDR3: CASSLARQGDQPQHF. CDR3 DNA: TGTGCCAGCAGCTTAGCGAGACAGGGGGACCAGCCCCAGCATTTT. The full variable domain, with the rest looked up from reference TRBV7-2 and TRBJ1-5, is GAGVSQSPSNKVTEKGKDVELRCDPISGHTALYWYRQSLGQGLEFLIYFQGNSAPDKSGLPSDRFSAERTGGSVSTLTIQRTQQEDSAVYLCASSLARQGDQPQHFGDGTRLSIL.

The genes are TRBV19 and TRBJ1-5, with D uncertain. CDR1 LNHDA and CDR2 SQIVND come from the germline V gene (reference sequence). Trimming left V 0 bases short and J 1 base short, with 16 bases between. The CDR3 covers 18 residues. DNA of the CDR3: TGTGCCAGTAGTATAGATCCCCTAAAACTTCCCAGCAATCAGCCCCAGCATTTT. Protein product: CASSIDPLKLPSNQPQHF. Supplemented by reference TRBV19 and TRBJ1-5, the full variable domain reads DGGITQSPKYLFRKEGQNVTLSCEQNLNHDAMYWYRQDPGQGLRLIYYSQIVNDFQKGDIAEGYSVSREKKESFPLTVTSAQKNPTAFYLCASSIDPLKLPSNQPQHFGDGTRLSIL.

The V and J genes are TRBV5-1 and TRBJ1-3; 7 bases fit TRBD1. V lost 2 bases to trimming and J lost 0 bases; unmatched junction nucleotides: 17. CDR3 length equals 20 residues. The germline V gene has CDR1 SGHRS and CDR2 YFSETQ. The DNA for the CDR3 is TGCGCCAGCAGCTTAGAGCCGGGACAGAAAGGATGGAGCTCTGGAAACACCATATATTTT. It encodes CASSLEPGQKGWSSGNTIYF.

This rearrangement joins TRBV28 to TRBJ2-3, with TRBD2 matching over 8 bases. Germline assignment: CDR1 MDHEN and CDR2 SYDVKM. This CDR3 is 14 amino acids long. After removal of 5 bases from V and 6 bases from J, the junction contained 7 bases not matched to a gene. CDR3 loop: CASSTSGSRDTQYF. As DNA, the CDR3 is TGTGCCAGCAGTACCAGCGGGAGTCGCGATACGCAGTATTTT.

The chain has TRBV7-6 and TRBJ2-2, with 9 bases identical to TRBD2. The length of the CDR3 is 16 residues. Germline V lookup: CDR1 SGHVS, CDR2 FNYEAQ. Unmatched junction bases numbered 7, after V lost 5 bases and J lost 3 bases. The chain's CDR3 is CASSHSSGIYTGELFF. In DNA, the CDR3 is TGTGCCAGCAGCCATTCTAGCGGGATTTACACCGGGGAGCTGTTTTTT. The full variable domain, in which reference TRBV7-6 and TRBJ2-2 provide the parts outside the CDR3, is GAGVSQSPRYKVTKRGQDVALRCDPISGHVSLYWYRQALGQGPEFLTYFNYEAQQDKSGLPNDRFSAERPEGSISTLTIQRTEQRDSAMYRCASSHSSGIYTGELFFGEGSRLTVL.

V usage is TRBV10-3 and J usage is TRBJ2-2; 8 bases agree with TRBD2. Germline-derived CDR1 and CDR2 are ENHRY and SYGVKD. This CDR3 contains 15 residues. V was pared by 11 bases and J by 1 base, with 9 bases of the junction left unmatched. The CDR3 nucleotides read TGTGCCTCCGGGGGGGGAGTTATGAACACCGGGGAGCTGTTTTTT. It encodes CASGGGVMNTGELFF.

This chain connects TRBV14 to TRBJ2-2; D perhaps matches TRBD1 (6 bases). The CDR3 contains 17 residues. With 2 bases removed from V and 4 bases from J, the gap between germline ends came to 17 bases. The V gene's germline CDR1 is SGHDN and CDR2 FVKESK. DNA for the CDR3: TGTGCCAGCAGCCAAAGAAGGTCAGGGGTGAGCACCGGGGAGCTGTTTTTT. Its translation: CASSQRRSGVSTGELFF.